This T cell receptor beta chain was profiled in a study of beta chain features in type 1 diabetes. Findings and caveats of the study: High TCR expression in some cells could lead to their over-representation in cDNA sequencing. All four CD4+ subsets of Type 1 diabetes patients contained TCRB CDR3s that were moderately but significantly shorter.

V lost 3 bases to trimming and J lost 12 bases, with 27 bases between them. Per the germline V gene, CDR1 is ENHRY and CDR2 is SYGVKD. This CDR3 has 16 residues. This clone was seen a handful of times. Its antigen is not known. Via CD45RO/CCR7/CD25/CD127/CD95/CD27, cells of the CD4+ naive, central memory, regulatory and stem cell-like memory subsets were sorted. Sorting gave populations that all exceeded 95% purity. The whole isolated RNA underwent reverse transcription, so sequencing captured expressed TCRB transcripts. Sequencing was performed with immunoSEQ multiplex PCR; in TCRdb, only in-frame clones are kept and a portion is missing. The sample includes around 280,000 clones, 15% of them seen just once.

The material sequenced was naive CD4+ T cells from blood. The source of this sequence is a man aged 18-30 years with type 1 diabetes. The chain employs TRBV10-3 and TRBJ2-7, with D possibly TRBD2 on 6 matching bases. As DNA, the CDR3 is TGTGCCATCAGTGACAATCGCGGGGCAGGGAACAGCCGAGTGTACTTC. Translating gives CAISDNRGAGNSRVYF.